This paragraph reports one T cell receptor (beta chain). Its antigen is not identified. This may stem from a read error, because a much larger clone lies one nucleotide away. This entry is derived from a study of T cells in Graves' hyperthyroidism and ophthalmopathy. Points from the study as a whole: In the blood, most expanded thyroid clonotypes above 0.001 appeared as well. Model output signaled ophthalmopathy a median roughly 6.5 months ahead of onset.

The TCR beta CDR3 regions underwent amplification using RNA transcripts as the source. First-round RT-PCR with HTBI primers amplified the TCR CDR3 region. TCRdb reanalysed the multiplex PCR reads using MiXCR and keeps one entry per CDR3 protein. The sample yields 600,000 or so distinct CDR3 sequences, 15% to 20% seen once. The CDR3 is 13 residues long. Germline CDR1 and CDR2: SGHAT and FQNNGV. The sequence was obtained from a woman aged 25 to 39 with Graves' hyperthyroidism. The gene calls are TRBV11-2 and TRBJ1-4; D is unresolved. The sample consisted of blood. The CDR3 bases are TGTACCAGCAGCTTTTCCCTACTTGAAAAACTGTTTTTT. Protein sequence: CTSSFSLLEKLFF.